This TCR beta chain stems from a study of CD8 T cells in ankylosing spondylitis. Study results and limitations: Previously reported in reactive arthritis synovial fluid and blood were some of the motif variants.

This clonotype occurred a few times. What it recognizes is unknown. Quantitative 5'-RACE with molecular barcodes produced the TCR beta libraries. Via MiXCR, TCRdb re-called the 5' RACE reads, giving one row per CDR3 protein. The table includes about 160,000 distinct CDR3 sequences, 9.5% to 10% detected once. V was clipped by 6 bases and J by 8 bases, with 16 bases between them. The CDR3 loop spans 13 amino acids. Germline CDR1 and CDR2: MGHDK and SYGVNS. The material sequenced was blood, either unsorted or a sorted T cell fraction (not recorded which). The TCR comes from a female donor with ankylosing spondylitis or in good health (not recorded which). The rearrangement links TRBV25-1 to TRBJ1-1; no clear D. The chain's CDR3 is CASSEGRESEAFF. Written as DNA, the CDR3 is TGTGCCAGCAGCGAAGGACGGGAATCAGAAGCTTTCTTT.